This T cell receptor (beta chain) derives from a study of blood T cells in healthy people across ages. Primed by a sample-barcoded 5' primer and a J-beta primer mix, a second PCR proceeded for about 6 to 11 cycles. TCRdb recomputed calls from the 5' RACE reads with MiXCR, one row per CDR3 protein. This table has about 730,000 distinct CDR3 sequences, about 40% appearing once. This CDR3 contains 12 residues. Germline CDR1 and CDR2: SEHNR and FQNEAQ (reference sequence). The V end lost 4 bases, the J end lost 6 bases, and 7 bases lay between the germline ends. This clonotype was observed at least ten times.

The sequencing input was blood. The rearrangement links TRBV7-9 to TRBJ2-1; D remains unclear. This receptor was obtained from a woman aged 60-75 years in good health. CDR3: CASSSLGNEQFF. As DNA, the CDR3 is TGTGCCAGCAGCTCACTGGGCAATGAGCAGTTCTTC. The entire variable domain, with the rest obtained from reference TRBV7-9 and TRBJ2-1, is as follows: DTGVSQNPRHKITKRGQNVTFRCDPISEHNRLYWYRQTLGQGPEFLTYFQNEAQLEKSRLLSDRFSAERPKGSFSTLEIQRTEQGDSAMYLCASSSLGNEQFFGPGTRLTVL.